Listed below are T cell receptor beta chains from one sample, sequenced in a study of cytomegalovirus exposure and HLA in healthy donors. The protocol was immunoSEQ multiplex PCR, while the TCRdb copy is restricted to in-frame clones and leaves out a portion. Listed are more than 95,000 clones; roughly 3.5% falls within the top ten. Sequencing was carried out using PBMCs. Receptors originate from a man aged 40-49 years in good health and CMV-seronegative. The CDR3 runs from the conserved cysteine through the conserved F or W. Each record gives: V gene, CDR3 protein.

v_gene: TRBV10-3
CDR3aa: CAIRESGSGADTQYF

v_gene: TRBV7-5
CDR3aa: CARSLVRKQGVVETQYF

v_gene: TRBV5-1
CDR3aa: CASSLEGLATHEQYF

v_gene: TRBV11-2
CDR3aa: CASSPSTGGWEQFF

v_gene: TRBV25-1
CDR3aa: CASSDYPQGNTGELFF

v_gene: TRBV27
CDR3aa: CASSPRSGGETQYF

v_gene: TRBV7-7
CDR3aa: CASSSQTSGRETQYF

v_gene: TRBV9
CDR3aa: CASSAIQGATDTQYF

v_gene: TRBV2
CDR3aa: CASRGQVGYGYTF

v_gene: TRBV19
CDR3aa: CASSPMTGLYGYTF

v_gene: TRBV5-5
CDR3aa: CASSFATQAGANVLTF

v_gene: TRBV14
CDR3aa: CASSQDRTGQYF

v_gene: TRBV2
CDR3aa: CASRPTVNNEQFF

v_gene: TRBV18
CDR3aa: CASSPRDRGRTDTQYF

v_gene: TRBV14
CDR3aa: CASSQAGGANTEAFF

v_gene: TRBV27
CDR3aa: CASSLSDRGYEQYF

v_gene: TRBV7-2
CDR3aa: CASSSTEYNEQFF